The next 22 T cell receptor beta chains were all read from a single sample in a study of T cell repertoires in cytomegalovirus infection. MiXCR, run by TCRdb on the reads, gives a single entry per CDR3 protein. Of fewer than 550,000 distinct CDR3 sequences listed, roughly 29% are singletons. Sequencing input: PBMCs. The receptor source for this set is a human donor in good health (CMV status not recorded). Some clones in this sample may be carry-over from other donors' samples.

This clonotype was recorded a few times. The genes are TRBV12-3 or TRBV12-4 and TRBJ1-4; D may be TRBD1 (5 bases). There are 15 residues in the CDR3. Trimming pared 3 bases from V and 6 bases from J, leaving 14 bases between. In DNA form, the CDR3 reads TGTGCCAGCAGTTTTTGGGGGAGCGGGGATGAAAAACTGTTTTTT. This codes for CASSFWGSGDEKLFF.

The table lists this clonotype with many counts. This chain links TRBV7-2 with TRBJ1-2, with 7 positions matching TRBD1. The trim removed 1 base at V and 7 bases at J, leaving 9 bases unmatched. Germline lookup yields CDR1 SGHTA and CDR2 FQGNSA. The CDR3 is 15 amino acids. The CDR3 reads CASSLDRQGLGGYTF. The CDR3 coding sequence is TGTGCCAGCAGCTTAGATCGACAGGGTTTGGGTGGCTACACCTTC.

This clonotype was counted ten times or more. The chain recombines TRBV7-2 with TRBJ2-5; TRBD2 agrees at 11 bases. The CDR3 contains 14 residues. Germline CDR1 and CDR2: SGHTA and FQGNSA. V lost 5 bases to trimming and J lost 5 bases; unmatched junction nucleotides: 4. This CDR3 is CASSPRTSGETQYF. As DNA, the CDR3 is TGTGCCAGCAGCCCTAGGACTAGCGGGGAGACCCAGTACTTC.

This clonotype occurred a few times. This rearrangement joins TRBV27 to TRBJ1-6; the match to TRBD1 covers 7 bases. The CDR3 covers 14 residues. With V trimmed by 4 bases and J by 7 bases, 4 bases remained unmatched. Per germline, CDR1 MNHEY and CDR2 SMNVEV (reference sequence). Here the CDR3 reads CASSYMTGNSPLHF. CDR3 nucleotide sequence: TGTGCCAGCAGTTATATGACAGGGAATTCACCCCTCCACTTT.

The chain couples TRBV4-1 to TRBJ2-1, with unresolved D. The CDR3 extends over 13 amino acids. Germline CDR1 reads MGHRA; CDR2 reads YSYEKL. V lost 5 bases to trimming and J lost 0 bases, with 5 bases between them. CDR3 in amino acids: CASSTASYNEQFF. The CDR3 DNA sequence: TGCGCCAGCAGCACGGCCTCCTACAATGAGCAGTTCTTC.

This clonotype has ten or more counts. CDR3 region: CASSFGTSVTGELFF. CDR3 nucleotide sequence: TGTGCCAGCAGCTTTGGGACTAGCGTTACCGGGGAGCTGTTTTTT. J is TRBJ2-2 and V is TRBV7-2; TRBD2 agrees at 10 bases. CDR1 SGHTA and CDR2 FQGNSA come from the germline V gene. V shed 3 bases, J shed 5 bases, and the junction held 3 bases outside the gene matches. The CDR3 consists of 15 residues.

The gene calls are TRBV7-2 and TRBJ2-2, with D perhaps TRBD2 (5 bases). Germline values: CDR1 SGHTA, CDR2 FQGNSA. Deletions cut 5 bases from V and 5 bases from J, with 12 bases between. The CDR3 contains 14 residues. CDR3 nucleotides: TGTGCCAGCAGCCAGACCCCGGGGACCGGGGAGCTGTTTTTT. Protein product: CASSQTPGTGELFF.

The chain is built from TRBV7-4 and TRBJ1-5; perhaps TRBD1 as D (6 bases). Germline CDR1 is SGHVT and CDR2 is SQSDAQ. This CDR3 is 15 amino acids long. Trimming pared 6 bases from V and 1 base from J, leaving 13 bases between. CDR3 amino acids: CASRSDTGSNQPQHF. The CDR3 DNA is TGTGCCAGCAGATCAGACACAGGGAGCAATCAGCCCCAGCATTTT.

The V gene is TRBV6-2 or TRBV6-3, the J gene TRBJ2-2; a weak D match, TRBD2 (7 bases). The CDR3 has 14 residues. Trimming left V 6 bases short and J 7 bases short, with 15 bases between. Germline CDR1 and CDR2: MNHEY and SVGEGT. The chain's CDR3 is CASSSNREGGELFF. In DNA form, the CDR3 reads TGTGCCAGCAGCTCCAACAGGGAGGGCGGGGAGCTGTTTTTT.

The rearrangement joins TRBV2 to TRBJ2-3; TRBD1 or TRBD2 may be the D gene (5 bases each). V dropped 9 bases and J dropped 4 bases, with 11 bases sitting between them. CDR1 is SNHLY, CDR2 FYNNEI, per germline. This CDR3 is built from 12 residues. This CDR3 is CASLGASDTQYF. CDR3 coding DNA: TGTGCCAGTCTCGGGGCTTCAGATACGCAGTATTTT.

CDR3 in amino acids: CASSQGRTWGTDTQYF. CDR3 nucleotide sequence: TGTGCCAGCAGCCAAGGTCGGACCTGGGGCACAGATACGCAGTATTTT. The chain employs TRBV14 and TRBJ2-3, with D unclear. Germline CDR1 reads SGHDN; CDR2 reads FVKESK. CDR3 size: 16 residues. The V end was cut by 1 base, the J end by 1 base, with 12 bases between.

Here the CDR3 reads CATSDPREGGEKLFF. CDR3 nucleotide sequence: TGTGCCACCAGTGATCCAAGGGAAGGAGGTGAAAAACTGTTTTTT. The chain recombines TRBV24-1 with TRBJ1-4; no clear D gene. V was shortened by 3 bases and J by 7 bases, with 14 bases between the two germline ends. Germline V gene data show CDR1 as KGHDR and CDR2 as SFDVKD. The CDR3 extends over 15 amino acids.

This clonotype was seen more than once but under ten times. V and J are TRBV12-3 or TRBV12-4 and TRBJ2-3, with 15 bases identical to TRBD2. The length of the CDR3 is 16 residues. With 5 bases clipped from V and 6 bases from J, the junction kept 6 bases outside the gene matches. The DNA of the CDR3 is TGTGCCAGCAGTCCAGGGACTAGCGGGAGGATTGATACGCAGTATTTT. The encoded protein is CASSPGTSGRIDTQYF.

This clonotype was seen a few times. The genes are TRBV3-1 and TRBJ2-3; the D is unclear. V lost 2 bases and J lost 1, with 4 bases in between. The CDR3 has 13 amino acids. The germline gives CDR1 LGHDT, CDR2 YNNKEL (reference sequence). The CDR3 DNA sequence: TGTGCCAGCAGCCAATCCGGCACAGATACGCAGTATTTT. Translation: CASSQSGTDTQYF.

This clonotype was observed a handful of times. The V and J genes are TRBV29-1 and TRBJ2-7; D is possibly TRBD1 (5 bases). Germline-derived CDR1 and CDR2 are SQVTM and ANQGSEA. V was trimmed by 5 bases and J by 5 bases, leaving 19 bases between them. CDR3 length: 14 amino acids. In DNA, the CDR3 is TGCAGCGTTAAGAGCTATTTGACAGCAGACGAGCAGTACTTC. Translation gives CSVKSYLTADEQYF.

Ten or more counts support this clonotype. V and J are TRBV7-2 and TRBJ2-1; D is undetermined. V shed 5 bases and J shed 0 bases, with 17 bases lying between them. Germline lookup yields CDR1 SGHTA and CDR2 FQGNSA. The CDR3 spans 17 residues. CDR3 sequence: CASSVGSSGRSYNEQFF. The CDR3 nucleotides read TGTGCCAGCAGCGTAGGAAGTTCGGGTCGCTCCTACAATGAGCAGTTCTTC. The variable domain in full, with the rest retrieved from reference TRBV7-2 and TRBJ2-1, is GAGVSQSPSNKVTEKGKDVELRCDPISGHTALYWYRQSLGQGLEFLIYFQGNSAPDKSGLPSDRFSAERTGGSVSTLTIQRTQQEDSAVYLCASSVGSSGRSYNEQFFGPGTRLTVL.

The chain recombines TRBV11-2 with TRBJ2-7, with 7 bases that match TRBD2. Trimming at V came to 1 base and at J to 7 bases, leaving 10 bases not matched to a gene. The CDR3 is 15 residues long. Per germline, CDR1 SGHAT and CDR2 FQNNGV. The CDR3 spells CASSLGGGLLSEQYV. CDR3 coding DNA: TGTGCCAGCAGCTTAGGGGGGGGACTTTTGTCTGAGCAGTACGTC.

The chain joins TRBV7-9 to TRBJ2-7; 11 bases are a match to TRBD2. CDR1 and CDR2 from the germline V gene are SEHNR and FQNEAQ (reference sequence). CDR3 length: 16 residues. Losses at the gene ends were 5 bases for V and 5 bases for J; bases not matched to a gene: 11. The CDR3 loop is CASSGPLAGGVHEQYF. In DNA, the CDR3 is TGTGCCAGCAGCGGTCCTCTAGCGGGAGGAGTACACGAGCAGTACTTC. The variable domain in full, completed from reference TRBV7-9 and TRBJ2-7, reads DTGVSQNPRHKITKRGQNVTFRCDPISEHNRLYWYRQTLGQGPEFLTYFQNEAQLEKSRLLSDRFSAERPKGSFSTLEIQRTEQGDSAMYLCASSGPLAGGVHEQYFGPGTRLTVT.

This clonotype was detected ten times or more. The chain couples TRBV7-2 to TRBJ2-2; 12 nucleotides line up with TRBD1. The CDR3 covers 18 residues. CDR1 SGHTA and CDR2 FQGNSA come from the germline V gene. V trimming: 5 bases; J trimming: 1 base; junction bases outside the gene matches: 8. The CDR3 coding sequence is TGTGCCAGCAGCCCAGGGACAGGGGGCGATCTGAACACCGGGGAGCTGTTTTTT. It is translated as CASSPGTGGDLNTGELFF.

This clonotype was seen a few times. The J gene is TRBJ1-1, the V gene TRBV28; D is unresolved. Germline loops: CDR1 MDHEN, CDR2 SYDVKM. This CDR3 spans 14 amino acids. With 1 base removed from V and 4 bases from J, the gap between germline ends came to 10 bases. DNA of the CDR3: TGTGCCAGCAGTTTATCCGCGGAGGGCACTGAAGCTTTCTTT. Translated, it gives CASSLSAEGTEAFF. The variable domain in full, completed from reference TRBV28 and TRBJ1-1, reads DVKVTQSSRYLVKRTGEKVFLECVQDMDHENMFWYRQDPGLGLRLIYFSYDVKMKEKGDIPEGYSVSREKKERFSLILESASTNQTSMYLCASSLSAEGTEAFFGQGTRLTVV.

This chain links TRBV20-1 with TRBJ2-5; 13 positions match TRBD2. Trimming at V came to 6 bases and at J to 4 bases, leaving 2 bases not matched to a gene. The CDR3 has 13 residues. CDR1 is DFQATT and CDR2 is SNEGSKA in the germline V gene (reference sequence). The CDR3 DNA follows: TGCAGTGCCGGGACTAGCGGGACAGAGACCCAGTACTTC. This translates into CSAGTSGTETQYF.

This clonotype came up a few times. The DNA for the CDR3 is TGTGCCAGCAGTTTACGGAGGGGAGAAGGCATTCAGTACTTC. Translated, it gives CASSLRRGEGIQYF. V gene TRBV12-3 or TRBV12-4 combines with J gene TRBJ2-4, with TRBD2 as a possible D gene (6 bases). Trimming stripped 2 bases from V and 9 bases from J, with 14 bases between. The CDR3 is made up of 14 amino acids.